Reported below is one TCR beta chain. These data originate in a study of blood T cell repertoires in COVID-19. At the level of the study: COVID-19 samples from acute and convalescent phases originated in the United States, Italy and Spain.

The CDR3 covers 14 residues. V was clipped by 5 bases and J by 4 bases, with 12 bases between them. The germline CDR1 and CDR2 sequences are SGHDN and FVKESK. In the original analysis: Estimation of nucleated cell counts was performed using reference gene primer amplification. This table comes from immunoSEQ multiplex PCR, and its TCRdb copy is limited to in-frame clones, with some not included. V and J calls and clone size come straight from that table; D and trimming were deduced from the DNA. The table shows some 250,000 clones, with about 80% occurring only once. The gene calls are TRBV14 and TRBJ1-5, with D maybe TRBD1 (6 bases). The sequencing sample was made of peripheral blood. This clonotype was sampled from a woman aged 80 or over with acute or convalescent COVID-19. In DNA, the CDR3 is TGTGCCAGCAGCAGGGGGGGACTGAATCAGCCCCAGCATTTT. Protein product: CASSRGGLNQPQHF.